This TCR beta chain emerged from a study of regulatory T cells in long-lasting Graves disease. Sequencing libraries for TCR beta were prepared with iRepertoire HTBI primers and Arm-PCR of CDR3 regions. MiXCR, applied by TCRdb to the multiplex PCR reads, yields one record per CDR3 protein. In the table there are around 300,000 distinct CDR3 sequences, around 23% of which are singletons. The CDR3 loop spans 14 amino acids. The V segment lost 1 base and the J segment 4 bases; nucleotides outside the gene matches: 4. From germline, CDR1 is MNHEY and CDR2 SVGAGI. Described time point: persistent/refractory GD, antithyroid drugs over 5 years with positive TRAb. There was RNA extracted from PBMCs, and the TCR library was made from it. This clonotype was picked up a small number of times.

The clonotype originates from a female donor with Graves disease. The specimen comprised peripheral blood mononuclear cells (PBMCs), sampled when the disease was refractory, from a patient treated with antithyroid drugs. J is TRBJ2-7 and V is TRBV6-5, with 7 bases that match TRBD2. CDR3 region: CASSYLRGYYEQYF. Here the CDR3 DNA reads TGTGCCAGCAGTTACTTGCGGGGGTATTACGAGCAGTACTTC.